These 21 T cell receptor beta chains came from one sample sequenced in a study of T cells in Graves' hyperthyroidism and ophthalmopathy. RNA transcripts served as the template for amplifying TCR beta CDR3 regions. First-round RT-PCR of the TCR CDR3 relied on the HTBI primer set. From the multiplex PCR reads, TCRdb called clonotypes with MiXCR, one entry per CDR3 protein. The profile shows about 740,000 distinct CDR3 sequences, about 15% of them singletons. The sequencing sample was made of blood. All receptors derive from a woman aged 18-29 years with Graves' hyperthyroidism.

This clonotype was seen repeatedly, ten times or more. This sequence joins TRBV12-3 or TRBV12-4 and TRBJ1-5; D may be TRBD1 (6 bases). The CDR3 runs 18 residues. With 1 base removed from V and 2 bases from J, the gap between germline ends came to 18 bases. The CDR3 spells CASSLGGVWGRGNQPQHF. The CDR3 bases are TGTGCCAGCAGTTTAGGAGGGGTCTGGGGGCGAGGCAATCAGCCCCAGCATTTT.

This clonotype was seen more than once but under ten times. The CDR3 protein is CSGFITGGYDNEQFF. CDR3 nucleotide sequence: TGCAGTGGGTTTATTACGGGAGGGTACGACAATGAGCAGTTCTTC. The chain links TRBV20-1 to TRBJ2-1; 8 bases are a match to TRBD2. V was clipped by 7 bases and J by 5 bases; unmatched bases: 13. The CDR3 is 15 amino acids. Germline V gives CDR1 DFQATT, CDR2 SNEGSKA (reference sequence).

The sample holds many counts of this clonotype. V gene TRBV12-3 or TRBV12-4 combines with J gene TRBJ2-1, with TRBD1 matching 7 bases. V lost 5 bases and J lost 2; bases outside the gene matches: 9. The CDR3 is 16 residues long. CDR3: CASSVPRTGPYNEQFF. The CDR3 region has the DNA TGTGCCAGCAGTGTCCCCCGGACAGGTCCCTACAATGAGCAGTTCTTC.

This chain uses TRBV18 with TRBJ1-2; D not resolved. The length of the CDR3 is 14 residues. V was cut by 2 bases and J by 10 bases, with 17 bases left in between. Germline V CDR1 and CDR2: KGHSH, LQKENI. The CDR3 reads CASSPSTRETSYTF. For the CDR3, the DNA is TGTGCCAGCTCACCATCGACCCGGGAGACCTCCTACACCTTC.

The gene calls are TRBV20-1 and TRBJ2-3; 7 bases agree with TRBD2. This CDR3 contains 14 residues. CDR1 and CDR2 (germline): DFQATT, SNEGSKA (reference sequence). Unmatched junction bases numbered 5, after V lost 3 bases and J lost 2 bases. The CDR3: CSASWGGVTDTQYF. The CDR3 DNA reads as TGCAGTGCTAGTTGGGGAGGGGTCACAGATACGCAGTATTTT.

The rearrangement joins TRBV7-2 to TRBJ2-1; the D is unclear. CDR3 length: 14 amino acids. Germline CDR1 and CDR2: SGHTA and FQGNSA. Deletions cut 4 bases from V and 9 bases from J, with 16 bases between. The CDR3 region is CASSYQAPIGEQFF. CDR3 DNA: TGTGCCAGCAGCTACCAAGCTCCTATTGGTGAGCAGTTCTTC. Supplemented by reference TRBV7-2 and TRBJ2-1, the full variable domain reads GAGVSQSPSNKVTEKGKDVELRCDPISGHTALYWYRQSLGQGLEFLIYFQGNSAPDKSGLPSDRFSAERTGGSVSTLTIQRTQQEDSAVYLCASSYQAPIGEQFFGPGTRLTVL.

The gene calls are TRBV7-2 and TRBJ2-2; 13 bases map to TRBD2. V dropped 5 bases and J dropped 6; count of bases not matched to a gene: 12. Per germline, CDR1 SGHTA and CDR2 FQGNSA. The CDR3 has 18 residues. CDR3 nucleotide sequence: TGTGCCAGCAGCGACCGGACTAGCGGGAGAAGACGCGCCGGGGAGCTGTTTTTT. Its protein is CASSDRTSGRRRAGELFF.

This clonotype has more than one count but fewer than ten. The rearrangement links TRBV6-1 to TRBJ2-2, with 7 nucleotides matching TRBD1. V was pared by 4 bases and J by 6 bases, with 11 bases of the junction left unmatched. Germline lookup yields CDR1 MNHNS and CDR2 SASEGT. The CDR3 spans 16 residues. CDR3 DNA sequence: TGTGCCAGCAGTGCGACAGGGTCAATTTGGTCCGGGGAGCTGTTTTTT. This sequence encodes CASSATGSIWSGELFF.

Many counts were recorded for this clonotype. One junction end disagrees with the germline gene, perhaps due to a read error. The chain uses TRBV27 and TRBJ2-7; 10 positions agree with TRBD1. CDR3 size: 15 residues. The germline V gene has CDR1 MNHEY and CDR2 SMNVEV (reference sequence). CDR3 sequence: CASRQPGQGSFEQYF. The CDR3 coding sequence is TGTGCCAGCAGGCAACCGGGACAGGGGTCCTTCGAGCAGTACTTC.

This clonotype was observed many times. The chain carries TRBV6-2 or TRBV6-3 and TRBJ2-7; D is undetermined. The V gene lost 5 bases and the J gene lost 5 bases, with 7 bases spanning the gap. The CDR3 runs to 11 residues. The germline CDR1 and CDR2 sequences are MNHEY and SVGEGT. As DNA, the CDR3 is TGTGCCAGCAGTCCCTTAAACGAGCAGTACTTC. It translates to CASSPLNEQYF.

This clonotype was detected a few times. The chain combines TRBV19 with TRBJ1-3; D might be TRBD1 (5 bases). The CDR3 spans 13 residues. V was shortened by 9 bases and J by 8 bases, with 17 bases between the two germline ends. Germline V gene data show CDR1 as LNHDA and CDR2 as SQIVND (reference sequence). The CDR3 sequence: CASRVSGSDTIYF. The CDR3 region has the DNA TGTGCCAGCCGCGTTTCAGGGTCCGACACCATATATTTT.

This clonotype was observed a handful of times. The gene calls are TRBV18 and TRBJ1-5, with unresolved D. Trimming removed 2 bases at V and 5 bases at J, with 10 bases between. The CDR3 spans 14 residues. CDR1 and CDR2 (germline): KGHSH, LQKENI. CDR3 in DNA: TGTGCCAGCTCACCAACTCGAGGAGATCAGCCCCAGCATTTT. The encoded protein is CASSPTRGDQPQHF.

This clonotype was seen only a few times. The chain combines TRBV10-3 with TRBJ2-1, with TRBD1 matching over 7 bases. This CDR3 has 13 amino acids. In germline, CDR1 is ENHRY, CDR2 SYGVKD. The V segment lost 10 bases and the J segment 3 bases; nucleotides outside the gene matches: 6. The CDR3 nucleotides read TGTGCCACGGAAGGGGACAGCTACAATGAGCAGTTCTTC. Amino acids: CATEGDSYNEQFF.

This clonotype was seen many times. This chain links TRBV28 with TRBJ2-1; D is uncertain. CDR3 size: 14 residues. V gave up 6 bases and J gave up 1 base, with 10 bases separating them. Germline values: CDR1 MDHEN, CDR2 SYDVKM. The chain's CDR3 is CASRVTNSYNEQFF. The DNA for the CDR3 is TGTGCCAGCAGGGTCACGAATTCCTACAATGAGCAGTTCTTC.

V gene TRBV10-2 combines with J gene TRBJ2-3; D may be TRBD1 or TRBD2 (6 bases each). Trimming took 3 bases from V and 2 from J, leaving 27 bases between them. The length of the CDR3 is 20 residues. Germline-derived CDR1 and CDR2 are WSHSY and SAAADI. The CDR3 here is CASSDPVRGGPNPATDTQYF. The CDR3 nucleotides read TGCGCCAGCAGTGACCCTGTCAGGGGAGGCCCCAACCCGGCCACAGATACGCAGTATTTT.

This clonotype was found a few times. V is TRBV5-6 and J is TRBJ2-7; TRBD2 agrees at 7 bases. Germline CDR1 reads SGHDT; CDR2 reads YYEEEE. J gave up 3 bases and V 3 bases, and 12 bases lay outside the gene matches. The CDR3 is made up of 16 amino acids. In nucleotides, the CDR3 is TGTGCCAGCAGCTCTATGGGAAGAGGGAGGGACTACGAGCAGTACTTC. This sequence encodes CASSSMGRGRDYEQYF. The whole variable domain, remainder taken from reference TRBV5-6 and TRBJ2-7, is DAGVTQSPTHLIKTRGQQVTLRCSPKSGHDTVSWYQQALGQGPQFIFQYYEEEERQRGNFPDRFSGHQFPNYSSELNVNALLLGDSALYLCASSSMGRGRDYEQYFGPGTRLTVT.

This clonotype was counted many times. This rearrangement joins TRBV19 to TRBJ2-7; D is unclear. The V gene's germline CDR1 is LNHDA and CDR2 SQIVND (reference sequence). The CDR3 is 14 amino acids. V was pared by 1 base and J by 1 base, with 8 bases between. CDR3 sequence (DNA): TGTGCCAGTAGTATAGCAGTGGGTTCCTACGAGCAGTACTTC. Encoded protein: CASSIAVGSYEQYF.

The table lists this clonotype with a few counts. The CDR3 DNA sequence: TGTGCCAGCAGTGAAGTGGCTAGCGGGAGTGCAGATACGCAGTATTTT. It codes for CASSEVASGSADTQYF. This chain joins TRBV6-1 and TRBJ2-3; 10 bases fit TRBD2. Germline assignment: CDR1 MNHNS and CDR2 SASEGT. The V and J ends lost 1 base and 4 bases, in that order; junction bases with no gene match: 5. The CDR3 covers 16 residues.

This clonotype was detected a few times. The chain uses TRBV7-9 and TRBJ2-3, with unresolved D. CDR3 length: 16 amino acids. V dropped 2 bases and J dropped 3 bases, with 15 bases sitting between them. Looked up from germline, CDR1 is SEHNR and CDR2 is FQNEAQ (reference sequence). As DNA, the CDR3 is TGTGCCAGCAGCTTAAAACAGCCCTCTAAAACAGATACGCAGTATTTT. This sequence encodes CASSLKQPSKTDTQYF.

In its sample, this clonotype was seen many times. The chain carries TRBV7-2 and TRBJ2-1; the D is unclear. The germline V and J ends were trimmed by 7 bases and 7 bases, with 20 bases remaining between them. The CDR3 consists of 15 residues. Germline assignment: CDR1 SGHTA and CDR2 FQGNSA. This chain's CDR3 is CASTPDRGLGNEQFF. DNA for the CDR3: TGTGCCAGCACCCCTGACCGCGGTTTGGGTAATGAGCAGTTCTTC.

This chain uses TRBV29-1 with TRBJ2-7; 11 bases are shared with TRBD2. The CDR3 covers 13 residues. Losses at the gene ends were 1 base for V and 9 bases for J; bases not matched to a gene: 5. Germline loops: CDR1 SQVTM, CDR2 ANQGSEA. CDR3 DNA sequence: TGCAGCGTTGAAGCACTAGCGGGAGCTAGGCAGTACTTC. Protein product: CSVEALAGARQYF.